Sequencing of this T cell receptor beta chain was carried out in a study of cytomegalovirus exposure and HLA in healthy donors. Study-level points and caveats: The study recorded fewer than 200 TCR beta chains that were cytomegalovirus-associated. Donors belonging to an Asian-associated ancestry cluster reportedly showed fewer N-insertions in productive TCRs than the roughly 670-donor mean, according to what a later analysis found. Common viral pathogens seemed, in a later analysis, to connect with several of the most significant clusters.

In regard to this clone: Its antigen is as yet unknown.

Amplification used 60 Vbeta primers and 13 Jbeta primers. Repertoires were generated with immunoSEQ multiplex PCR, while TCRdb's copy carries only in-frame clones and drops some. The repertoire consists of roughly 110,000 clones, with 70% to 75% occurring once and the leading ten covering 2.8%. Input material: PBMCs. The TCR sequence derives from a female donor in good health and CMV-seronegative.

The CDR3 coding sequence is TGTGCCAGCAGCCTTAGCGGGAGGGCCAAAAACATTCAGTACTTC. Encoded protein: CASSLSGRAKNIQYF. The chain carries TRBV13 and TRBJ2-4; 10 nucleotides agree with TRBD2. Germline V gives CDR1 PRHDT, CDR2 FYEKMQ (reference sequence). The CDR3 extends over 15 amino acids. J lost 1 base, V lost 5 bases, and 2 bases had no gene match.